This is a list of T cell receptor beta chains from one sample in a study of shared T cell receptors in the human thymus. Here immunoSEQ multiplex PCR was the method, and the copy in TCRdb shows in-frame clones only, minus some. This table has hundreds of thousands of clones, approximately 83% appearing once. This same sample was also part of a study on human thymus T cells.

The sequencing sample was made of thymocytes. All receptors come from a girl under three years old with a congenital heart defect. Each CDR3 is given with its conserved first and last residue. Fields, in order: J gene, clone size, V gene, CDR3 protein. Size values are once, few and many counts, or a class for expanded clones, and some rows have none.

J: TRBJ1-2; size: -; V: TRBV7-9; CDR3: CASSLAGTNYGYTF
J: TRBJ2-2; size: -; V: TRBV4-1; CDR3: CASSPTEPTNTGELFF
J: TRBJ1-1; size: -; V: TRBV5-1; CDR3: CASSLVAETTNTEAFF
J: TRBJ2-7; size: few; V: TRBV5-1; CDR3: CASTFGGESSYEQYF
J: TRBJ1-2; size: -; V: TRBV10-3; CDR3: CAISELGGRERRYGYTF
J: TRBJ2-3; size: -; V: TRBV6-1; CDR3: CASSRRYLSTDTQYF
J: TRBJ2-7; size: -; V: TRBV2; CDR3: CASRERGAWGEQYF
J: TRBJ2-1; size: once; V: TRBV7-9; CDR3: CASSLESSGGSEQFF
J: TRBJ1-2; size: -; V: TRBV6-1; CDR3: CASRLTGQRGYTF
J: TRBJ1-5; size: -; V: TRBV5-1; CDR3: CASSPGTGDTQPQHF
J: TRBJ1-2; size: -; V: TRBV5-1; CDR3: CASSPSSGGPYGYTF
J: TRBJ2-1; size: -; V: TRBV4-3; CDR3: CASSAGRPSGGPGEQFF
J: TRBJ2-3; size: few; V: TRBV28; CDR3: CASSYTLAGARTQYF
J: TRBJ1-1; size: once; V: TRBV27; CDR3: CASSLTENTEAFF
J: TRBJ2-5; size: -; V: TRBV4-3; CDR3: CASSQLTLGGRETQYF
J: TRBJ2-1; size: -; V: TRBV15; CDR3: CATSSTTFVGTLVINEQFF
J: TRBJ2-7; size: few; V: TRBV10-3; CDR3: CAISHPWGRSSYEQYF
J: TRBJ1-4; size: once; V: TRBV6-5; CDR3: CASSFGTPYGNEKLFF
J: TRBJ1-1; size: -; V: TRBV9; CDR3: CASSGIRDRVNTEAFF
J: TRBJ2-3; size: -; V: TRBV5-6; CDR3: CASSLVQGVADTQYF
J: TRBJ2-6; size: once; V: TRBV6-6; CDR3: CASSLRGPGANVLTF
J: TRBJ1-2; size: -; V: TRBV30; CDR3: CAWSTPEHGGMMHGYTF
J: TRBJ2-3; size: -; V: TRBV19; CDR3: CASSATLAGWTTDTQYF
J: TRBJ1-6; size: -; V: TRBV14; CDR3: CASSQGVLRSTSARIGETKSPLHF
J: TRBJ2-3; size: -; V: TRBV28; CDR3: CASSFQTSGGRSTDTQYF
J: TRBJ2-3; size: -; V: TRBV2; CDR3: CASRLGTYRTDTQYF
J: TRBJ2-1; size: -; V: TRBV28; CDR3: CASSLDSHRSSYNEQFF
J: TRBJ2-3; size: -; V: TRBV4-3; CDR3: CASSPVWPSGGVLNSTDTQYF
J: TRBJ1-1; size: -; V: TRBV28; CDR3: CASSQTPRWGREAFF
J: TRBJ1-2; size: -; V: TRBV29-1; CDR3: CSVGIRPFRRDSPFRGYTF
J: TRBJ1-2; size: -; V: TRBV28; CDR3: CASSFRTGDYGYTF
J: TRBJ2-7; size: -; V: TRBV7-6; CDR3: CASSLKSGESSYEQYF
J: TRBJ1-2; size: once; V: TRBV6-1; CDR3: CASSEASRDSRSRYGYTF
J: TRBJ1-6; size: -; V: TRBV7-2; CDR3: CASSRRDRGPSPLHF
J: TRBJ2-1; size: once; V: TRBV4-1; CDR3: CASSQWLMLANNEQFF
J: TRBJ1-2; size: -; V: TRBV2; CDR3: CASGRNRENYGYTF
J: TRBJ2-1; size: -; V: TRBV18; CDR3: CASSTAGGPYNEQFF
J: TRBJ1-2; size: -; V: TRBV7-9; CDR3: CASSCTLTEGPGAGGYTF
J: TRBJ1-2; size: once; V: TRBV10-3; CDR3: CALRGEYGYTF
J: TRBJ2-1; size: -; V: TRBV6-5; CDR3: CASSFTRLAPEQFF
J: TRBJ2-3; size: few; V: TRBV6-1; CDR3: CASSDIAGTSTDTQYF